This is a list of T cell receptor beta chains from one sample in a study of cytomegalovirus exposure and HLA in healthy donors. Assay used: immunoSEQ multiplex PCR; TCRdb lists only in-frame clones, some missing. The table has 100,000 or so clones, 85% seen once. The sequenced sample consisted of PBMCs. These receptors all come from a man younger than 35 in good health and CMV-seropositive. Each CDR3 is given with its conserved first and last residue.

J gene: TRBJ2-1; V gene: TRBV25-1; CDR3 protein: CASSTISGDNEQFF
J gene: TRBJ2-3; V gene: TRBV11-2; CDR3 protein: CASSPTDTQYF
J gene: TRBJ2-2; V gene: TRBV6-5; CDR3 protein: CASKQARNTGELFF
J gene: TRBJ2-2; V gene: TRBV6-5; CDR3 protein: CASSLRQGAAGELFF
J gene: TRBJ2-7; V gene: TRBV2; CDR3 protein: CATTERTVSYEQYF
J gene: TRBJ2-2; V gene: TRBV7-9; CDR3 protein: CASSLEQGANTGELFF
J gene: TRBJ2-5; V gene: TRBV5-1; CDR3 protein: CASSLMGESQETQYF
J gene: TRBJ2-7; V gene: TRBV19; CDR3 protein: CATSTGSYEQYF
J gene: TRBJ2-1; V gene: TRBV15; CDR3 protein: CATSRILGASDNEQFF
J gene: TRBJ2-7; V gene: TRBV6-1; CDR3 protein: CASSELAGYNYDLYF
J gene: TRBJ2-3; V gene: TRBV6-6; CDR3 protein: CASSYLRTDTQYF
J gene: TRBJ2-3; V gene: TRBV6-5; CDR3 protein: CASSPGDGTDTQYF
J gene: TRBJ2-1; V gene: TRBV27; CDR3 protein: CASSFGTSGRVYNEQFF
J gene: TRBJ2-7; V gene: TRBV28; CDR3 protein: CASSRGEYEQYF
J gene: TRBJ2-4; V gene: TRBV27; CDR3 protein: CASSSSLAKNIQYF
J gene: TRBJ1-1; V gene: TRBV27; CDR3 protein: CASRAGQGLAEAFF
J gene: TRBJ2-2; V gene: TRBV6-4; CDR3 protein: CASSEEGGNTGELFF
J gene: TRBJ2-2; V gene: TRBV5-1; CDR3 protein: CASSFPDRGRGGELFF
J gene: TRBJ2-7; V gene: TRBV2; CDR3 protein: CASTGTVYEQYF
J gene: TRBJ1-4; V gene: TRBV19; CDR3 protein: CASSRTTSNEKLFF
J gene: TRBJ1-2; V gene: TRBV7-9; CDR3 protein: CASSYDRGPGYTF
J gene: TRBJ2-3; V gene: TRBV5-1; CDR3 protein: CASSQFRDRRRSSTDTQYF
J gene: TRBJ2-1; V gene: TRBV27; CDR3 protein: CASSETGSSYNEQFF
J gene: TRBJ2-2; V gene: TRBV29-1; CDR3 protein: CSVGAGGAGTGELFF
J gene: TRBJ2-1; V gene: TRBV9; CDR3 protein: CASSAGGREDGNEQFF
J gene: TRBJ1-2; V gene: TRBV5-1; CDR3 protein: CASSLQGADYGYTF
J gene: TRBJ1-1; V gene: TRBV18; CDR3 protein: CASSPLLGTGLRTEAFF
J gene: TRBJ2-1; V gene: TRBV7-8; CDR3 protein: CASSFGLAGGNEQFF
J gene: TRBJ2-1; V gene: TRBV29-1; CDR3 protein: CSVEVRGQKTYNEQFF
J gene: TRBJ1-2; V gene: TRBV19; CDR3 protein: CASSISGLGNYGYTF
J gene: TRBJ1-1; V gene: TRBV6-1; CDR3 protein: CAGTGQNTEAFF
J gene: TRBJ1-1; V gene: TRBV6-6; CDR3 protein: CASSYQGANTEAFF
J gene: TRBJ1-2; V gene: TRBV10-3; CDR3 protein: CATGTGDTYGYTF
J gene: TRBJ2-5; V gene: TRBV5-1; CDR3 protein: CASRTGDQETQYF
J gene: TRBJ2-7; V gene: TRBV6-5; CDR3 protein: CASSYDSGLEQYF
J gene: TRBJ2-2; V gene: TRBV7-6; CDR3 protein: CASSIYPGQGTGELFF
J gene: TRBJ1-4; V gene: TRBV15; CDR3 protein: CATRWTGGPSNEKLFF
J gene: TRBJ2-7; V gene: TRBV6-1; CDR3 protein: CASQRDWGEQYF
J gene: TRBJ2-7; V gene: TRBV7-9; CDR3 protein: CASSIGAGYYEQYF
J gene: TRBJ2-5; V gene: TRBV7-8; CDR3 protein: CASSLARSGRVEETQYF
J gene: TRBJ2-3; V gene: TRBV5-1; CDR3 protein: CASSFETSDRSDTQYF
J gene: TRBJ2-3; V gene: TRBV6-1; CDR3 protein: CASSEGVRGQGLRDTQYF
J gene: TRBJ2-2; V gene: TRBV2; CDR3 protein: CASSQGAPDTGELFF
J gene: TRBJ2-7; V gene: TRBV27; CDR3 protein: CASSGGLYEQYF
J gene: TRBJ2-3; V gene: TRBV4-1; CDR3 protein: CASSHAGGQGDTQYF
J gene: TRBJ1-3; V gene: TRBV7-6; CDR3 protein: CASSLSREIDGNTIYF
J gene: TRBJ1-4; V gene: TRBV25-1; CDR3 protein: CASGTILTGSREKLFF
J gene: TRBJ2-7; V gene: TRBV7-9; CDR3 protein: CASSSGTTLFEQYF
J gene: TRBJ1-1; V gene: TRBV28; CDR3 protein: CATYTGGDNTEAFF
J gene: TRBJ1-1; V gene: TRBV11-2; CDR3 protein: CASSLGDTNTEAFF
J gene: TRBJ2-2; V gene: TRBV14; CDR3 protein: CASSQTGGIGLFF
J gene: TRBJ2-1; V gene: TRBV4-1; CDR3 protein: CASSQLSFKAGLAGAYEQFF
J gene: TRBJ1-1; V gene: TRBV6-6; CDR3 protein: CASSYIRGRTEAFF
J gene: TRBJ2-5; V gene: TRBV27; CDR3 protein: CASTRITTQYF